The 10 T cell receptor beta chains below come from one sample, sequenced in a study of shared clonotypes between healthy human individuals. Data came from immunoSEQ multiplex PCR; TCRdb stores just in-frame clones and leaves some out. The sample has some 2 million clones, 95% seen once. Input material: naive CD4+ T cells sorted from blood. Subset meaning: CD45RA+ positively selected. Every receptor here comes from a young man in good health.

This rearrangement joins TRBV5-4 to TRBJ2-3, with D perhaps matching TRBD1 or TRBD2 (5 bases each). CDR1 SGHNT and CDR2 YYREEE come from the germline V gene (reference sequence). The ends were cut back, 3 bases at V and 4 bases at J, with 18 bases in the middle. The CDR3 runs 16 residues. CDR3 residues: CASSSGRARSADTQYF. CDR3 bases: TGTGCCAGCAGCTCGGGGCGGGCGCGGAGCGCAGATACGCAGTATTTT.

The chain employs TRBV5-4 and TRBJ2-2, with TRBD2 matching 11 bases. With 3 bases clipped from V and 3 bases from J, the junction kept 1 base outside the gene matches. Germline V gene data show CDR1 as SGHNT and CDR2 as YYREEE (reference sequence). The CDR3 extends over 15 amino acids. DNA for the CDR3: TGTGCCAGCAGCTCGGGACTAGCGGACACCGGGGAGCTGTTTTTT. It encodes CASSSGLADTGELFF.

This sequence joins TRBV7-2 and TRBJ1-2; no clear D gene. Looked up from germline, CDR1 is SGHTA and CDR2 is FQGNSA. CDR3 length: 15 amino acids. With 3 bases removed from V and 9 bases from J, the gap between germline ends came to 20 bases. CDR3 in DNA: TGTGCCAGCAGCTTTTATTATGGCCCATACCAGAGCTACACCTTC. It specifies CASSFYYGPYQSYTF.

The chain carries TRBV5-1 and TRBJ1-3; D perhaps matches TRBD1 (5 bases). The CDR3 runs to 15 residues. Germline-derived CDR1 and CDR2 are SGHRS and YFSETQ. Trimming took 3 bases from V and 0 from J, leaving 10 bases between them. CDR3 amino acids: CASSWDGNSGNTIYF. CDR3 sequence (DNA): TGCGCCAGCAGCTGGGACGGAAACTCTGGAAACACCATATATTTT.

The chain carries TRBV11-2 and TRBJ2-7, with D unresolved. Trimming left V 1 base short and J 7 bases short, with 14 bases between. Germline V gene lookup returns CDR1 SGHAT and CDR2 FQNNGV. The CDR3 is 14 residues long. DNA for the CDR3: TGTGCCAGCAGCTTAGGAAATGCATTGAGGGAGCAGTACTTC. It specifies CASSLGNALREQYF.

The CDR3 DNA reads TGCGCCAGCAGCGCGGGTATCACTGAAGCTTTCTTT. Protein sequence: CASSAGITEAFF. The chain carries TRBV5-1 and TRBJ1-1; no clear D. The ends were cut back, 4 bases at V and 4 bases at J, with 8 bases in the middle. The CDR3 is 12 residues long. Germline values: CDR1 SGHRS, CDR2 YFSETQ.

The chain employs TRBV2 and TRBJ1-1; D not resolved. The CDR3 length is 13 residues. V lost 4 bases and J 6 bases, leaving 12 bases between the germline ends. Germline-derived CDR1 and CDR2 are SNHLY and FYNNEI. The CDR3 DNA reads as TGTGCCAGCAGTGCCGGGAGCGGGGCTGAAGCTTTCTTT. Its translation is CASSAGSGAEAFF.

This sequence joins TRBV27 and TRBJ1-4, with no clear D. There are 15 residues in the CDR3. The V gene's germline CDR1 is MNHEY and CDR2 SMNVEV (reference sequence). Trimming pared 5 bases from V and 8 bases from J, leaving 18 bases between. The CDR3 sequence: CASSPIGFEEEKLFF. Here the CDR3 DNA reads TGTGCCAGCAGTCCCATCGGGTTTGAGGAGGAAAAACTGTTTTTT.

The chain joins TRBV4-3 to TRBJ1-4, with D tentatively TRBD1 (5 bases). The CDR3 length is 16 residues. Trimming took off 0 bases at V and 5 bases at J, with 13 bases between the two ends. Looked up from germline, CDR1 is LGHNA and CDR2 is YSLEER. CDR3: CASSQDYAGSNEKLFF. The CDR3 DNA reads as TGCGCCAGCAGCCAAGATTACGCAGGGTCAAATGAAAAACTGTTTTTT.

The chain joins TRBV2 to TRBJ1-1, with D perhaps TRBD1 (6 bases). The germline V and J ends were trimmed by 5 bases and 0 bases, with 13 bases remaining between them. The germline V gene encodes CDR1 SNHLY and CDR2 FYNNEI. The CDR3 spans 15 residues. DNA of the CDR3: TGTGCCAGCAGTCTAGCGGACAGTATGAACACTGAAGCTTTCTTT. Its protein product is CASSLADSMNTEAFF.